Following are 8 T cell receptor beta chains from one sample sequenced in a study of blood T cell repertoires in COVID-19. Clones were read by immunoSEQ multiplex PCR, and TCRdb kept only the in-frame ones, dropping some. The table includes 230,000 or so clones, less than 90% detected once. Sample: peripheral blood. These receptors were obtained from a man aged 40-50 years with active or convalescent COVID-19.

The chain is built from TRBV27 and TRBJ2-2; the match to TRBD2 covers 8 bases. The CDR3 length is 14 residues. The V gene's germline CDR1 is MNHEY and CDR2 SMNVEV (reference sequence). V trimming: 6 bases; J trimming: 10 bases; junction bases outside the gene matches: 10. CDR3 sequence reads: CASSFHGGAEELFF. CDR3 bases: TGTGCCAGCAGCTTCCACGGGGGGGCAGAGGAGCTGTTTTTT.

The V gene is TRBV28, the J gene TRBJ1-6; 7 nucleotides agree with TRBD1. CDR1 is MDHEN, CDR2 SYDVKM, per germline. The V segment lost 10 bases and the J segment 9 bases; nucleotides outside the gene matches: 12. This CDR3 spans 14 amino acids. Here the CDR3 reads CAISDRQGFSPLHF. CDR3 coding DNA: TGTGCCATTTCGGACAGGCAAGGATTTTCACCCCTCCACTTT.

This clone has a single count. The chain joins TRBV5-1 to TRBJ1-5, with D unresolved. Trimming removed 4 bases from V and 5 bases from J, with 10 bases in between. This CDR3 region has 13 residues. Per germline, CDR1 SGHRS and CDR2 YFSETQ. CDR3 protein: CASSPGLDQPQHF. Written as DNA, the CDR3 is TGCGCCAGCAGCCCAGGACTCGATCAGCCCCAGCATTTT.

In this sample, this clone turned up once. The chain joins TRBV3-1 (or the pseudogene TRBV3-2) to TRBJ2-2; D gene unclear. The germline V gene has CDR1 LGHDT and CDR2 YNNKEL (reference sequence). The CDR3 is 13 amino acids. Trimming took 8 bases from V and 3 from J, leaving 10 bases between them. CDR3 DNA sequence: TGTGCCAGCCTTTATAGTGACACCGGGGAGCTGTTTTTT. This gives the protein CASLYSDTGELFF.

The V and J genes are TRBV7-9 and TRBJ2-7; D is uncertain. CDR1 and CDR2 from the germline V gene are SEHNR and FQNEAQ (reference sequence). Trimming pared 1 base from V and 1 base from J, leaving 2 bases between. CDR3 length equals 12 residues. The CDR3 loop reads CASSLVSYEQYF. The CDR3 DNA reads as TGTGCCAGCAGCTTAGTATCCTACGAGCAGTACTTC.

V is TRBV7-8 and J is TRBJ1-5, with 9 bases matching TRBD1. This CDR3 comprises 16 residues. V shed 5 bases and J 7 bases; nucleotides not matched to a gene: 12. Germline V gene data show CDR1 as SGHVS and CDR2 as FQNEAQ. The CDR3 bases are TGTGCCAGCAGCAAATCCGGGACAGGGCTGGACCAGCCCCAGCATTTT. This encodes CASSKSGTGLDQPQHF.

The rearrangement links TRBV10-2 to TRBJ2-3; 11 nucleotides line up with TRBD2. J was trimmed by 0 bases and V by 4 bases; bases with no gene match: 18. CDR1 is WSHSY and CDR2 is SAAADI in the germline V gene. This CDR3 has 21 residues. The CDR3 loop is CASSGLAGGEMTVFSTDTQYF. The CDR3 DNA is TGCGCCAGCAGTGGCCTAGCGGGAGGAGAAATGACGGTCTTTAGCACAGATACGCAGTATTTT.

The genes are TRBV5-6 and TRBJ1-2; the match to TRBD1 covers 9 bases. V lost 4 bases and J lost 2; bases outside the gene matches: 6. Germline values: CDR1 SGHDT, CDR2 YYEEEE. The CDR3 runs to 15 residues. As DNA, the CDR3 is TGTGCCAGCAGCCCTACGGGACAGGGAAACTATGGCTACACCTTC. It specifies CASSPTGQGNYGYTF. Variable domain in full (rest from reference TRBV5-6 and TRBJ1-2): DAGVTQSPTHLIKTRGQQVTLRCSPKSGHDTVSWYQQALGQGPQFIFQYYEEEERQRGNFPDRFSGHQFPNYSSELNVNALLLGDSALYLCASSPTGQGNYGYTFGSGTRLTVV.